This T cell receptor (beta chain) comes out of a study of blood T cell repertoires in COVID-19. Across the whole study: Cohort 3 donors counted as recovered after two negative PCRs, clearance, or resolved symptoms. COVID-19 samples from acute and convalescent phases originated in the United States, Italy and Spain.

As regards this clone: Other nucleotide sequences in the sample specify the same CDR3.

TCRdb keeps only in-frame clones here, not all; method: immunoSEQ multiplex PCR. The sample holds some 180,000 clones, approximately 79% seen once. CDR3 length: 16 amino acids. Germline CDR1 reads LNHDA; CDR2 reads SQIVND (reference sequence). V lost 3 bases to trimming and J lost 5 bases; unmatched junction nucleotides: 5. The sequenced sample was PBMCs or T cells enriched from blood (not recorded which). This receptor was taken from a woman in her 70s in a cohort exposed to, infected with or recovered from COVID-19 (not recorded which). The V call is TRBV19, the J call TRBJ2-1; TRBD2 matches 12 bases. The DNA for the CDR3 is TGTGCCAGTAGTATGCTAGCGGGAGGGTGGGACAATGAGCAGTTCTTC. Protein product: CASSMLAGGWDNEQFF.